These T cell receptor beta chains were read from a single sample in a study of beta chain features in type 1 diabetes. Assay used: immunoSEQ multiplex PCR; TCRdb lists only in-frame clones, some missing. There are 120,000 to 150,000 clones in the sample; roughly 10% occur only once, and 0.55% to 0.75% lies in the top ten. The sample comprised central memory CD4+ T cells from blood. Receptors were obtained from a woman aged 40 to 49 in good health. Each CDR3 is given with its conserved first and last residue. The order of the fields is D gene, V gene, J gene, clone size, CDR3 DNA, CDR3 protein. D genes are given only for firm matches. Only some rows state a clone size, as once, few, many or a class for expanded clones.

D: TRBD1
V: TRBV5-1
J: TRBJ1-1
size: .
DNA: TGCGCCAGCAGCTCGGGACAGTTGAACACTGAAGCTTTCTTT
CDR3: CASSSGQLNTEAFF

D: TRBD2
V: TRBV5-1
J: TRBJ2-7
size: .
DNA: TGCGCCAGCAGCCTAGCGGGGGAAACCTACGAGCAGTACTTC
CDR3: CASSLAGETYEQYF

D: .
V: TRBV9
J: TRBJ2-2
size: few
DNA: TGTGCCAGCAGCGTCGCAGCCCCGGGCACCGGGGAGCTGTTTTTT
CDR3: CASSVAAPGTGELFF

D: .
V: TRBV13
J: TRBJ1-2
size: few
DNA: TGTGCCAGCAGCTTTAGGGGCGTCGGGACTTCGTATGGCTACACCTTC
CDR3: CASSFRGVGTSYGYTF

D: TRBD2
V: TRBV19
J: TRBJ2-2
size: .
DNA: TGTGCCAGTAGTTTTGTGGGACTAGCGGGGAAACCCGGGGAGCTGTTTTTT
CDR3: CASSFVGLAGKPGELFF

D: .
V: TRBV27
J: TRBJ2-7
size: .
DNA: TGTGCCAGTGAGACAGGCCGTGGATTCTACGAGCAGTACTTC
CDR3: CASETGRGFYEQYF

D: TRBD1
V: TRBV5-1
J: TRBJ1-1
size: .
DNA: TGCGCCAGCAGCTTGGAGACAGGGGGCGAAGCTTTCTTT
CDR3: CASSLETGGEAFF

D: .
V: TRBV19
J: TRBJ1-1
size: few
DNA: TGTGCCAGTAGTCCCCGGGGGGACACTGAAGCTTTCTTT
CDR3: CASSPRGDTEAFF

D: .
V: TRBV7-9
J: TRBJ2-5
size: many
DNA: TGTGCCAGCAGCTCCGGGGTACCTGATGAGACCCAGTACTTC
CDR3: CASSSGVPDETQYF

D: TRBD2
V: TRBV6-5
J: TRBJ2-5
size: few
DNA: TGTGCCAGCAGTTACGGACTAGCGGAGACCCAGTACTTC
CDR3: CASSYGLAETQYF

D: TRBD2
V: TRBV10-3
J: TRBJ2-3
size: .
DNA: TGTGCCATCAGTGATCTGCCCGGACTAGCGGGGGGGCGCACAGATACGCAGTATTTT
CDR3: CAISDLPGLAGGRTDTQYF

D: .
V: TRBV28
J: TRBJ2-7
size: few
DNA: TGTGCCAGCAGTTTATCCGGGTTCTCCTACGAGCAGTACTTC
CDR3: CASSLSGFSYEQYF

D: TRBD2
V: TRBV23-1
J: TRBJ2-3
size: .
DNA: TGCGCCAGCAGTCAATCCAAAGCGGGGTGCACAGATACGCAGTATTTT
CDR3: CASSQSKAGCTDTQYF

D: TRBD2
V: TRBV2
J: TRBJ2-7
size: many
DNA: TGTGCCAGCTTGGGACTAGCGGGCCGAAGCTCCTACGAGCAGTACTTC
CDR3: CASLGLAGRSSYEQYF

D: TRBD1
V: TRBV5-1
J: TRBJ1-4
size: .
DNA: TGCGCCAGCAGCGGTACCGTCGGGACAGGGGCCAATGAAAAACTGTTTTTT
CDR3: CASSGTVGTGANEKLFF

D: .
V: TRBV9
J: TRBJ2-1
size: .
DNA: TGTGCCAGCAGCCCTCACTTGGGCGATGAGCAGTTCTTC
CDR3: CASSPHLGDEQFF

D: TRBD1
V: TRBV6-4
J: TRBJ1-1
size: .
DNA: TGTGCCAGCAGTGCCGACAGGGCTGGGAGGGCTTTCTTT
CDR3: CASSADRAGRAFF

D: .
V: TRBV6-5
J: TRBJ2-3
size: few
DNA: TGTGCCAGCCAGCCTTCGGGCGGGGTAGATACGCAGTATTTT
CDR3: CASQPSGGVDTQYF

D: .
V: TRBV5-1
J: TRBJ1-4
size: .
DNA: TGCGCCAGCAGCTCAGACTCAACTAATGAAAAACTGTTTTTT
CDR3: CASSSDSTNEKLFF

D: TRBD2
V: TRBV27
J: TRBJ2-1
size: .
DNA: TGTGCCAGCAGGGTTATGGCCGCGGGGGGCCTCAATGAGCAGTTCTTC
CDR3: CASRVMAAGGLNEQFF

D: .
V: TRBV9
J: TRBJ1-2
size: .
DNA: TGTGCCAGCAGCGTACAGGGGCGGACGGGCTACACCTTC
CDR3: CASSVQGRTGYTF

D: TRBD1
V: TRBV7-9
J: TRBJ1-1
size: .
DNA: TGTGCCAGCAGCTTAGCGGACAGGGCGTCTTTCTTT
CDR3: CASSLADRASFF

D: .
V: TRBV2
J: TRBJ2-7
size: .
DNA: TGTGCCAGTTACATAGGAGAGTCCTCCTACGAGCAGTACTTC
CDR3: CASYIGESSYEQYF

D: .
V: TRBV6-6
J: TRBJ1-1
size: few
DNA: TGTGCCAGCAGTTCTCTACTGGCAGGTAATGAAGCTTTCTTT
CDR3: CASSSLLAGNEAFF

D: .
V: TRBV6-5
J: TRBJ2-6
size: .
DNA: TGTGCCAGCAGCTATAACAGGGCTGGGGCCAACGTCCTGACTTTC
CDR3: CASSYNRAGANVLTF

D: TRBD1
V: TRBV7-2
J: TRBJ1-1
size: .
DNA: TGTGCCAGCAGCTATGGACAGGTACTTGAAGCTTTCTTT
CDR3: CASSYGQVLEAFF

D: .
V: TRBV9
J: TRBJ1-2
size: .
DNA: TGTGCCAGCAGCCCGCAGACCGGGACTGCCTATGGCTACACCTTC
CDR3: CASSPQTGTAYGYTF

D: .
V: TRBV6-5
J: TRBJ1-3
size: .
DNA: TGTGCCAGCAGTTACTTGGGGACACAAAACACCATATATTTT
CDR3: CASSYLGTQNTIYF

D: TRBD1
V: TRBV5-1
J: TRBJ2-6
size: few
DNA: TGCGCCAGCAGCGTTGCCGGGGACAGTTTCTCTGGGGCCAACGTCCTGACTTTC
CDR3: CASSVAGDSFSGANVLTF

D: TRBD1
V: TRBV6-5
J: TRBJ1-5
size: .
DNA: TGTGCCAGCAGCAGAACAGGGGGCAATCAGCCCCAGCATTTT
CDR3: CASSRTGGNQPQHF

D: TRBD1
V: TRBV11-2
J: TRBJ2-3
size: few
DNA: TGTGCCAGCAGCTTTTCCGTCCCGGGACAGACAGATACGCAGTATTTT
CDR3: CASSFSVPGQTDTQYF

D: TRBD2
V: TRBV6-5
J: TRBJ2-7
size: .
DNA: TGTGCCAGCAGTCCCCGGGGGGACGAGCAGTACTTC
CDR3: CASSPRGDEQYF

D: TRBD2
V: TRBV27
J: TRBJ2-7
size: few
DNA: TGTGCCAGCAGTTTATTCGCGGGGGTGGCCTACGAGCAGTACTTC
CDR3: CASSLFAGVAYEQYF